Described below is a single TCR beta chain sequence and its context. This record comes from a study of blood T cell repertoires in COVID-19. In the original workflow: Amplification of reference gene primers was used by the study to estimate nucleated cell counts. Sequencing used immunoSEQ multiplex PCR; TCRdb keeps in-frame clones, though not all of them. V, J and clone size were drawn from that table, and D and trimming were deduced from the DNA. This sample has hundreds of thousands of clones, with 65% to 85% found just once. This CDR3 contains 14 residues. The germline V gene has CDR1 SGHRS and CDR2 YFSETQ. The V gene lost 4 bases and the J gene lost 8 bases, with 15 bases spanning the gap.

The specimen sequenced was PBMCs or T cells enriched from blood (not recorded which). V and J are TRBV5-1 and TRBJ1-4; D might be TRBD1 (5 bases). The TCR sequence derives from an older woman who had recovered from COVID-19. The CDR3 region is CASSPRGLEEKLFF. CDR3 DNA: TGCGCCAGCAGCCCTCGGGGGTTAGAAGAAAAACTGTTTTTT.